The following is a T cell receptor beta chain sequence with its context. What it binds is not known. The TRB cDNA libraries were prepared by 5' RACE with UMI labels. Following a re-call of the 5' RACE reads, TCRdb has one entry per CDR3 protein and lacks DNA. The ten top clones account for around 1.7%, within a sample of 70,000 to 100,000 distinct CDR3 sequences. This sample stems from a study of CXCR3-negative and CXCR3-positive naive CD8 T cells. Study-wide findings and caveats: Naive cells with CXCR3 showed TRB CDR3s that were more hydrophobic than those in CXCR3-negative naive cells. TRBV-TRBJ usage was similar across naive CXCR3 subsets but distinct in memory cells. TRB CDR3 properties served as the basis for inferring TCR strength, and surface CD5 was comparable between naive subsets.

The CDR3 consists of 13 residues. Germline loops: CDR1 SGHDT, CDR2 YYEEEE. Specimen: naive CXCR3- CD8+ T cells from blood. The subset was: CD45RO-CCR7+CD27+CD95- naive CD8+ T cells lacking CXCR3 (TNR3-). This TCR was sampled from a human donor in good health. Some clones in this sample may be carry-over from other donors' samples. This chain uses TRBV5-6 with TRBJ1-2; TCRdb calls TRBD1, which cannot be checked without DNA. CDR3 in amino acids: CASSTGTGYGYTF.